Shown below are 21 T cell receptor beta chains from a single sample sequenced in a study of T cells in women clearing cervical HPV infection. TCRdb's copy holds only in-frame clones and misses some; the assay was immunoSEQ multiplex PCR. This sample's table has over 20,000 clones. Sequenced sample: blood buffy coat. The receptor set was obtained from a woman aged 18 to 69 with a cervical HPV16 infection that either progressed to CIN3+ or cleared (not recorded which).

To note about this clone: With the read ending 3 residues before the CDR3 end, the germline J gene is used to fill in that end. The V call is TRBV7-2, the J call TRBJ1-2; tentatively, D is TRBD1 (5 bases). Trimming took 5 bases from V and 7 from J, leaving 11 bases between them. CDR3 length: 12 amino acids. Per germline, CDR1 SGHTA and CDR2 FQGNSA. The CDR3 bases that were read are TGTGCCAGCAGCCCGACAGTCTCTGGC. This codes for CASSPTVSG. The complete CDR3 protein is CASSPTVSGYTF.

On this clone itself: The read halts 3 residues ahead of the CDR3 end, with the missing end drawn from the germline J gene. The gene calls are TRBV12-3 or TRBV12-4 and TRBJ2-7; 8 nucleotides line up with TRBD1. This CDR3 contains 15 residues. The junction had 10 bases not matched to a gene; V was cut back by 6 bases and J by 3 bases. This chain's CDR3 is CASSTETGVVYEQYF. The CDR3 DNA, read in part, is TGTGCCAGCAGCACAGAGACAGGGGTAGTCTACGAG.

CDR3 loop: CASSLDEASVTDYTF. CDR3 DNA, as far as it was read: TGTGCCAGCAGCTTAGATGAAGCGTCTGTCACCGAC. The chain is built from TRBV7-9 and TRBJ1-2; D is unclear. The read gets to within 3 residues of the CDR3 end, and the germline J gene fills in the rest. This CDR3 has 15 residues. Germline V gives CDR1 SEHNR, CDR2 FQNEAQ (reference sequence).

In the case of this clone: The CDR3 is cut off 3 residues early in the read; its end comes from the germline J gene. This sequence joins TRBV12-5 and TRBJ2-7, with TRBD2 matching over 10 bases. The trim removed 9 bases at V and 6 bases at J, leaving 11 bases unmatched. The CDR3 spans 14 residues. Germline V gene data show CDR1 as LGHNT and CDR2 as FRNRAP. The part of the CDR3 DNA that was read is TGTGCTAGCCTCCGCCAGCGGGGGGGCCGCGAG. As protein: CASLRQRGGRE. The whole CDR3 is CASLRQRGGREQYF.

Comment on this clone: From the germline J gene comes the end of the CDR3, since the read stops 3 residues before it. The chain is built from TRBV7-6 and TRBJ2-3, with TRBD2 matching 9 bases. Germline CDR1 and CDR2: SGHVS and FNYEAQ. The CDR3 runs 16 residues. Trimming took 4 bases from V and 5 from J; bases not matched to a gene: 10. Partial CDR3 DNA: TGTGCCAGCAGCTCCAGGACTAGCGTAGCTTTAGATACG. It codes for CASSSRTSVALDT. The full CDR3 reads CASSSRTSVALDTQYF.

Details on this clone: The read terminates 3 residues before the CDR3 end, so the remaining end is supplied by the germline J gene. This chain joins TRBV20-1 and TRBJ1-6; 8 bases map to TRBD1. Germline V gene lookup returns CDR1 DFQATT and CDR2 SNEGSKA (reference sequence). V dropped 5 bases and J dropped 7; count of bases not matched to a gene: 10. This CDR3 has 15 amino acids. Partial CDR3 DNA: TGCAGTGCTCGCGACAGGGGATATACGAATTCACCC. This encodes CSARDRGYTNSP. The whole CDR3 region reads CSARDRGYTNSPLHF.

Regarding this clone: Coverage ceases 3 residues before the CDR3 finishes, and the germline J gene fills in the end. V usage is TRBV7-2 and J usage is TRBJ1-1, with D possibly TRBD1 on 6 matching bases. The CDR3 has 14 residues. V was shortened by 1 base and J by 3 bases, with 9 bases between the two germline ends. Looked up from germline, CDR1 is SGHTA and CDR2 is FQGNSA. The DNA read from the CDR3 is TGTGCCAGCAGCTTAGGCCGGACAGACACTGAA. Amino acid sequence: CASSLGRTDTE. The CDR3 in full is CASSLGRTDTEAFF. Full variable domain (rest looked up from reference TRBV7-2 and TRBJ1-1): GAGVSQSPSNKVTEKGKDVELRCDPISGHTALYWYRQSLGQGLEFLIYFQGNSAPDKSGLPSDRFSAERTGGSVSTLTIQRTQQEDSAVYLCASSLGRTDTEAFFGQGTRLTVV.

Concerning this clone: With the read ending 3 residues before the CDR3 end, the germline J gene is used to fill in that end. The V and J genes are TRBV29-1 and TRBJ2-1; no firm D call. V was shortened by 5 bases and J by 1 base, with 9 bases between the two germline ends. CDR3 length: 13 amino acids. Germline V gene data show CDR1 as SQVTM and CDR2 as ANQGSEA. Here the CDR3 reads CSVLDSSYNEQFF. CDR3 DNA, as far as it was read: TGCAGCGTTCTTGACTCTTCCTACAATGAG.

For this clone: The read ends 3 residues early relative to the CDR3; the germline J gene fills the gap. The V and J genes are TRBV5-4 and TRBJ2-3; perhaps TRBD1 as D (5 bases). This CDR3 region has 16 residues. Germline CDR1 is SGHNT and CDR2 is YYREEE (reference sequence). Trimming left V 0 bases short and J 4 bases short, with 15 bases between. The sequenced part of the CDR3 DNA is TGTGCCAGCAGCTTGGATAGGTGGGGCGGATCAGATACG. Amino acids: CASSLDRWGGSDT. The CDR3 in its entirety is CASSLDRWGGSDTQYF.

Worth noting for this clone: Compared with germline, one end of the junction differs, possibly owing to a read error. The CDR3 loop is CASSSTAQSSTDTQYF. The sequenced part of the CDR3 DNA is TGCGCCAGCAGCTCGACCGCACAGAGCAGCACAGATACG. This rearrangement joins TRBV4-2 to TRBJ2-3; no clear D. The CDR3 extends 3 residues past the end of the read, so its final part is completed from the germline J gene. CDR1 LGHNA and CDR2 YNFKEQ come from the germline V gene. This CDR3 is built from 16 residues.

This clone is medium-sized by frequency. The read ends 3 residues early relative to the CDR3; the germline J gene fills the gap. The genes are TRBV6-2 or TRBV6-3 and TRBJ2-5; 14 bases fit TRBD2. Trimming removed 4 bases from V and 2 bases from J; junction bases left unmatched: 0. The CDR3 has 15 amino acids. Germline CDR1 is MNHEY and CDR2 is SVGEGT. The CDR3 is CASSWTSGGQETQYF. CDR3 bases read: TGTGCCAGCAGTTGGACTAGCGGGGGGCAAGAGACC.

Regarding this clone: The read halts 3 residues ahead of the CDR3 end, with the missing end drawn from the germline J gene. The genes are TRBV11-3 and TRBJ2-6; tentatively, D is TRBD2 (5 bases). CDR3 length: 15 amino acids. Germline-derived CDR1 and CDR2 are SGHNT and YENEEA. Trimming removed 4 bases at V and 0 bases at J, with 7 bases between. The DNA read from the CDR3 is TGTGCCAGCAGCTCGGGGAGCTCTGGGGCCAACGTC. This encodes CASSSGSSGANV. The complete CDR3 sequence is CASSSGSSGANVLTF.

Comment on this clone: The read gets to within 3 residues of the CDR3 end, and the germline J gene fills in the rest. The chain has TRBV6-1 and TRBJ2-1, with TRBD1 identical over 7 bases. CDR1 MNHNS and CDR2 SASEGT come from the germline V gene. V trimming: 0 bases; J trimming: 9 bases; junction bases outside the gene matches: 14. The CDR3 loop spans 17 amino acids. The CDR3 spells CASSEARWTGRLSEQFF. CDR3 bases read: TGTGCCAGCAGTGAAGCGCGGTGGACAGGACGACTTAGTGAG.

As for this clone: The sequenced fragment ends 3 residues before the CDR3 boundary, so the rest is inferred from the germline J gene. J is TRBJ2-7 and V is TRBV7-9, with D unclear. The CDR3 sequence is 15 residues long. Trimming took off 5 bases at V and 0 bases at J, with 14 bases between the two ends. Germline values: CDR1 SEHNR, CDR2 FQNEAQ (reference sequence). The covered CDR3 bases are TGTGCCAGCAGCGAAAGGGCCGTTAGCTCCTACGAG. This translates into CASSERAVSSYE. In full, the CDR3 reads CASSERAVSSYEQYF.

Remarks on this clone: The CDR3 goes on 3 residues after the read ends, and that part is filled in from the germline J gene. This chain connects TRBV19 to TRBJ2-3; 8 bases align to TRBD1. Germline V gives CDR1 LNHDA, CDR2 SQIVND (reference sequence). The CDR3 contains 16 residues. Trimming cost V 0 bases and J 1 base; bases outside gene matches: 3. Partial CDR3 DNA: TGTGCCAGTAGTATAGACAGGGGGCATCGCACAGATACG. This sequence encodes CASSIDRGHRTDT. In full, the CDR3 is CASSIDRGHRTDTQYF.

To note about this clone: The read falls 3 residues short of the CDR3 end, and the missing part is taken from the germline J gene. The same CDR3 arises from other DNA sequences in this sample as well. This sequence joins TRBV20-1 and TRBJ2-3, with 7 positions matching TRBD2. Unmatched junction bases numbered 4, after V lost 1 base and J lost 0 bases. This CDR3 spans 15 amino acids. CDR1 is DFQATT, CDR2 SNEGSKA, per germline (reference sequence). Incomplete CDR3 DNA: TGCAGTGCTAGAGGTCCAGCGGGAAGCACAGATACG. Its protein product is CSARGPAGSTDT. The whole CDR3 sequence is CSARGPAGSTDTQYF.

A remark on this clone: The read terminates 3 residues before the CDR3 end, so the remaining end is supplied by the germline J gene. The gene calls are TRBV2 and TRBJ2-3; possibly TRBD1 for D (5 bases). CDR1 SNHLY and CDR2 FYNNEI come from the germline V gene. The CDR3 spans 14 residues. The CDR3 loop is CASSESRELQPQYF. The CDR3 bases that were read are TGTGCCAGCAGCGAATCCAGGGAATTACAGCCG.

With respect to this clone: The observed sequence ends 3 residues before the CDR3 terminus, with the missing tail filled in from the germline J gene. This rearrangement joins TRBV19 to TRBJ2-2, with D hard to call. The germline CDR1 and CDR2 sequences are LNHDA and SQIVND (reference sequence). This CDR3 has 14 residues. V was pared by 3 bases and J by 0 bases, with 5 bases between. The sequenced CDR3 bases are TGTGCCAGTAGTATCCAGACGAACACCGGGGAG. This codes for CASSIQTNTGE. The complete CDR3 reads CASSIQTNTGELFF.

Worth noting for this clone: From the germline J gene comes the end of the CDR3, since the read stops 3 residues before it. The chain couples TRBV15 to TRBJ2-5, with D tentatively TRBD1 (6 bases). V was shortened by 3 bases and J by 3 bases, with 14 bases between the two germline ends. The CDR3 runs 15 residues. The V gene's germline CDR1 is LNHNV and CDR2 YYDKDF (reference sequence). The CDR3 spells CATSSDLGQKETQYF. The CDR3 bases that were read are TGTGCCACCAGCAGCGACCTCGGACAGAAAGAGACC.

CDR3 loop: CASSSQGQGAEAFF. The covered CDR3 bases are TGTGCCAGCAGCTCCCAAGGACAGGGGGCTGAA. The V call is TRBV7-3, the J call TRBJ1-1; 10 bases match TRBD1. The read ends 3 residues before the CDR3 terminus; that terminus is restored from the germline J gene. The germline V gene encodes CDR1 SGHTA and CDR2 FQGTGA. J gave up 6 bases and V 4 bases, and 5 bases lay outside the gene matches. This CDR3 spans 14 amino acids.

A remark on this clone: The read terminates 3 residues ahead of where the CDR3 ends, so the germline J gene completes it. The chain uses TRBV7-9 and TRBJ2-3; D is perhaps TRBD1 (6 bases). This CDR3 region has 14 residues. Germline loops: CDR1 SEHNR, CDR2 FQNEAQ (reference sequence). Trimming removed 8 bases from V and 2 bases from J, with 14 bases in between. Partial CDR3 DNA: TGTGCCAGCGGGGACACGCAATCCACAGATACG. Translating gives CASGDTQSTDT. The complete CDR3 sequence is CASGDTQSTDTQYF.